By share, the clone carrying this T cell receptor beta chain counts as medium-sized. TCRdb's table, derived via immunoSEQ multiplex PCR, lists solely in-frame clones and lacks some. The table records about 57,000 clones, roughly 80% of them present only once. The record originates from a study of blood T cell repertoires in COVID-19. J was trimmed by 2 bases and V by 5 bases; bases with no gene match: 5. The CDR3 totals 14 residues. Germline V gene sequence: CDR1 SGHTA, CDR2 FQGTGA. The sequence was obtained from a woman in her thirties or forties with acute COVID-19. V usage is TRBV7-3 and J usage is TRBJ2-7; 8 bases fit TRBD2. The sample was PBMCs or T cells enriched from blood (not recorded which). CDR3 sequence (DNA): TGTGCCAGCAGCGCGGGGGGTACGGCCTACGAGCAGTACTTC. This encodes CASSAGGTAYEQYF.